This TCR beta chain was retrieved from a study of T cell responses to AZD1222 COVID-19 vaccine. CDR1 is LNHDA, CDR2 SQIVND, per germline (reference sequence). This CDR3 has 14 residues. The ends lost 5 bases at V and 6 bases at J; junction bases unmatched: 6. Findings and caveats of the study: Along spike, vaccine-associated CD4 TCRs were found throughout, with dominance at 160-218 and 743-854. Among those given AZD1222, only six were seropositive at baseline. The study reported that nearly half of spike-specific TCRs target unmutated variant regions. There were mostly white British donors and more females than males, and clonal diversity was possibly underestimated.

With respect to this clone: Its antigen is not identified.

TCRdb's copy holds only in-frame clones and misses some; the assay was immunoSEQ multiplex PCR. The table includes some 100,000 clones, 85% to 95% detected once. The TCR sequence derives from an adult in good health. V usage is TRBV19 and J usage is TRBJ1-2; 10 bases map to TRBD1. This sample comprised peripheral blood, obtained on day 0 of AZD1222 vaccination. The chain's CDR3 is CASSSGTGVHGYTF. The CDR3 DNA reads TGTGCCAGTAGTTCCGGGACAGGGGTCCATGGCTACACCTTC.